These 17 T cell receptor beta chains were all obtained from the same sample, sequenced in a study of T cell responses to AZD1222 COVID-19 vaccine. Profiling relied on immunoSEQ multiplex PCR, and the TCRdb table lists in-frame clones only, not all of them. The sample records 180,000 or so clones, 80% to 90% being singletons. Material: peripheral blood, obtained on day 0 of AZD1222 vaccination. These receptors all stem from an adult in good health.

The genes are TRBV29-1 and TRBJ2-7, with 9 bases lining up with TRBD2. This CDR3 has 13 residues. The V gene's germline CDR1 is SQVTM and CDR2 ANQGSEA. V dropped 7 bases and J dropped 3; count of bases not matched to a gene: 7. The CDR3 here is CSALGTSYYEQYF. The DNA of the CDR3 is TGCAGCGCTCTAGGGACTAGCTACTACGAGCAGTACTTC.

In nucleotides, the CDR3 is TGTGCCAGCAGTTTAAGAGGGGGCGCGTCCTACGAGCAGTACTTC. This gives the protein CASSLRGGASYEQYF. The J gene is TRBJ2-7, the V gene TRBV27, with 7 positions matching TRBD1. The CDR3 extends over 15 amino acids. V lost 2 bases, J lost 1 base, and 5 bases stayed unmatched. The germline gives CDR1 MNHEY, CDR2 SMNVEV (reference sequence).

This chain uses TRBV10-3 with TRBJ2-7, with a tentative D call TRBD2 (5 bases). Trimming cost V 9 bases and J 9 bases, with 24 bases left between them. Germline assignment: CDR1 ENHRY and CDR2 SYGVKD. This CDR3 region has 14 residues. The CDR3 reads CAIQPGGRSWRQYF. CDR3 nucleotides: TGTGCCATACAGCCCGGCGGGCGGTCTTGGCGGCAGTACTTC.

The genes are TRBV9 and TRBJ1-1; D gene ambiguous. Per germline, CDR1 SGDLS and CDR2 YYNGEE. Trimming shortened V by 1 base and J by 3 bases, and 7 bases separated the two germline ends. The CDR3 length is 13 residues. DNA of the CDR3: TGTGCCAGCAGCGTAAGGATGGACACTGAAGCTTTCTTT. Amino acids: CASSVRMDTEAFF. Supplemented by reference TRBV9 and TRBJ1-1, the full variable domain reads DSGVTQTPKHLITATGQRVTLRCSPRSGDLSVYWYQQSLDQGLQFLIQYYNGEERAKGNILERFSAQQFPDLHSELNLSSLELGDSALYFCASSVRMDTEAFFGQGTRLTVV.

The gene calls are TRBV3-1 (or the pseudogene TRBV3-2) and TRBJ2-7, with D possibly being TRBD2 (6 bases). The CDR3 covers 14 residues. V was shortened by 0 bases and J by 1 base, with 7 bases between the two germline ends. Germline CDR1 is LGHDT and CDR2 is YNNKEL (reference sequence). As DNA, the CDR3 is TGTGCCAGCAGCCAAGATGGACTATCCTACGAGCAGTACTTC. This sequence encodes CASSQDGLSYEQYF.

The rearrangement joins TRBV5-1 to TRBJ1-1; D gene ambiguous. The germline CDR1 and CDR2 sequences are SGHRS and YFSETQ. V was trimmed by 4 bases and J by 4 bases, leaving 11 bases between them. The CDR3 sequence is 13 residues long. Here the CDR3 reads CASSAKRSTEAFF. In DNA form, the CDR3 reads TGCGCCAGCAGCGCAAAAAGGAGCACTGAAGCTTTCTTT.

The genes are TRBV5-1 and TRBJ2-5; D gene unclear. V lost 0 bases to trimming and J lost 1 base, with 7 bases between them. The length of the CDR3 is 14 residues. Germline CDR1 SGHRS, CDR2 YFSETQ. CDR3 protein: CASSLVPGQETQYF. The CDR3 DNA follows: TGCGCCAGCAGCTTGGTACCGGGCCAAGAGACCCAGTACTTC.

This chain connects TRBV5-1 to TRBJ1-4, with D possibly being TRBD1 (5 bases). The CDR3 runs to 16 residues. Looked up from germline, CDR1 is SGHRS and CDR2 is YFSETQ. V lost 0 bases and J 5 bases, leaving 14 bases between the germline ends. The CDR3 protein is CASSLGWDRQNEKLFF. The CDR3 nucleotides are TGCGCCAGCAGCTTGGGATGGGACCGACAGAATGAAAAACTGTTTTTT.

The chain recombines TRBV27 with TRBJ2-1; D is tentatively TRBD1 or TRBD2 (6 bases each). Germline V lookup: CDR1 MNHEY, CDR2 SMNVEV (reference sequence). Trimming pared 4 bases from V and 4 bases from J, leaving 14 bases between. This CDR3 contains 15 residues. This chain's CDR3 is CASSSGGLVYNEQFF. The CDR3 nucleotides are TGTGCCAGCAGTTCCGGGGGCTTGGTTTACAATGAGCAGTTCTTC.

This clone was detected only a few times. The chain is built from TRBV9 and TRBJ2-7; TRBD1 aligns across 10 bases. The CDR3 spans 14 residues. V gave up 3 bases and J gave up 5 bases; unmatched junction bases: 5. Germline V lookup: CDR1 SGDLS, CDR2 YYNGEE. The CDR3 is CASSGQGAYHEQYF. CDR3 coding DNA: TGTGCCAGCAGCGGACAGGGGGCGTACCACGAGCAGTACTTC. Full variable domain (missing parts from reference TRBV9 and TRBJ2-7): DSGVTQTPKHLITATGQRVTLRCSPRSGDLSVYWYQQSLDQGLQFLIQYYNGEERAKGNILERFSAQQFPDLHSELNLSSLELGDSALYFCASSGQGAYHEQYFGPGTRLTVT.

This rearrangement joins TRBV5-5 to TRBJ1-5, with TRBD1 as a possible D gene (6 bases). Per the germline V gene, CDR1 is SGHKS and CDR2 is YYEKEE (reference sequence). CDR3 length: 14 amino acids. V lost 0 bases and J 5 bases, leaving 9 bases between the germline ends. In DNA, the CDR3 is TGTGCCAGCAGCTTGGACAGGGCCCATCAGCCCCAGCATTTT. Residues: CASSLDRAHQPQHF.

V is TRBV5-6 and J is TRBJ2-2; 10 bases are a match to TRBD1. Germline V gives CDR1 SGHDT, CDR2 YYEEEE. The CDR3 totals 18 residues. The V gene end was trimmed by 2 bases and the J gene end by 3 bases; junction bases not matched to a gene: 10. The CDR3 DNA follows: TGTGCCAGCAGCTTAGGTGACAGGGGGCCATCGGACACCGGGGAGCTGTTTTTT. Protein sequence: CASSLGDRGPSDTGELFF.

This rearrangement joins TRBV18 to TRBJ2-3, with D possibly matching TRBD1 (6 bases). V lost 2 bases and J 2 bases, leaving 11 bases between the germline ends. The CDR3 runs to 15 residues. Germline CDR1 KGHSH, CDR2 LQKENI. The CDR3 here is CASSPAQGNTDTQYF. As DNA, the CDR3 is TGTGCCAGCTCACCAGCACAGGGAAACACAGATACGCAGTATTTT.

The chain carries TRBV11-2 and TRBJ2-2, with 8 positions matching TRBD2. CDR1 and CDR2 (germline): SGHAT, FQNNGV. With 3 bases clipped from V and 5 bases from J, the junction kept 8 bases outside the gene matches. This CDR3 is 16 amino acids long. DNA for the CDR3: TGTGCCAGCAGCTTGGGACGGGGGGGCCGGACCGGGGAGCTGTTTTTT. This encodes CASSLGRGGRTGELFF.

The chain combines TRBV2 with TRBJ2-5, with D perhaps being TRBD1 or TRBD2 (5 bases each). Germline V gene data show CDR1 as SNHLY and CDR2 as FYNNEI. The CDR3 consists of 15 residues. Trimming left V 2 bases short and J 3 bases short, with 13 bases between. The CDR3 DNA is TGTGCCAGCAGTGAATACTGGGACGGGAAAGAGACCCAGTACTTC. This codes for CASSEYWDGKETQYF. The variable domain in full, with the rest retrieved from reference TRBV2 and TRBJ2-5, is EPEVTQTPSHQVTQMGQEVILRCVPISNHLYFYWYRQILGQKVEFLVSFYNNEISEKSEIFDDQFSVERPDGSNFTLKIRSTKLEDSAMYFCASSEYWDGKETQYFGPGTRLLVL.

The chain combines TRBV12-3 or TRBV12-4 with TRBJ2-2, with D unresolved. The CDR3 is made up of 10 amino acids. V dropped 8 bases and J dropped 8 bases, with 6 bases sitting between them. The CDR3: CASFAGELFF. The CDR3 DNA follows: TGTGCCAGCTTCGCTGGGGAGCTGTTTTTT.

The chain carries TRBV18 and TRBJ2-3; D call uncertain. The V gene lost 1 base and the J gene lost 3 bases, with 5 bases spanning the gap. CDR1 is KGHSH and CDR2 is LQKENI in the germline V gene. The CDR3 contains 13 residues. The CDR3 DNA follows: TGTGCCAGCTCACCACTGAGAACAGATACGCAGTATTTT. Translating it yields CASSPLRTDTQYF.